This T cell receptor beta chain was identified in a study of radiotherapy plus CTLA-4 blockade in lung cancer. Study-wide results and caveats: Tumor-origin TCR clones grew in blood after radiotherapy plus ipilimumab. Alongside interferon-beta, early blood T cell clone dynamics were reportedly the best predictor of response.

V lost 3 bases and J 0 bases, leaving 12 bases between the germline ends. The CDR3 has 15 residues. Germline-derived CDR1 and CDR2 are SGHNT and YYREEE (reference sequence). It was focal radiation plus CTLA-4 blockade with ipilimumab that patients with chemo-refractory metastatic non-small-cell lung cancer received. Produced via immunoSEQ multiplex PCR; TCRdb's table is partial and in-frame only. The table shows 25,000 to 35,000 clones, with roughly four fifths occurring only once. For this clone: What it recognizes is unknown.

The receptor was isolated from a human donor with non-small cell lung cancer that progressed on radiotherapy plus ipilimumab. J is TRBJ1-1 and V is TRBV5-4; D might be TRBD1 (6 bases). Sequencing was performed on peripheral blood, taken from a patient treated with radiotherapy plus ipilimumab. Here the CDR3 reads CASSSWTEMNTEAFF. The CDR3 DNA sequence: TGTGCCAGCAGCTCGTGGACAGAGATGAACACTGAAGCTTTCTTT.